Each of the 12 T cell receptor beta chains below was sequenced from the same sample in a study of cytomegalovirus exposure and HLA in healthy donors. Researchers ran the PCR with 60 Vbeta and 13 Jbeta primers. The method was immunoSEQ multiplex PCR; TCRdb's version includes in-frame clones alone and lacks a portion of them. The top ten hold roughly 2.5% of the sample, which has 95,000 to 150,000 clones, about 83% seen once. What was sequenced was PBMCs. The receptors stem from a woman aged 40 to 50 in good health and CMV-seropositive.

The rearrangement links TRBV5-1 to TRBJ2-1, with TRBD2 identical over 7 bases. The CDR3 loop spans 16 amino acids. Germline CDR1 and CDR2: SGHRS and YFSETQ. Trimming took 1 base from V and 2 from J; bases not matched to a gene: 6. The DNA of the CDR3 is TGCGCCAGCAGCTTGACCCTAGCGGATGCCTACAATGAGCAGTTCTTC. It encodes CASSLTLADAYNEQFF.

V is TRBV27 and J is TRBJ2-1, with D perhaps TRBD2 (6 bases). Trimming cost V 2 bases and J 2 bases, with 13 bases left between them. Germline assignment: CDR1 MNHEY and CDR2 SMNVEV (reference sequence). The CDR3 covers 16 residues. For the CDR3, the DNA is TGTGCCAGCAGTTTAAGATCCCTAGCGACCTACAATGAGCAGTTCTTC. Translation: CASSLRSLATYNEQFF.

The chain carries TRBV4-2 and TRBJ2-1; 11 positions match TRBD2. J lost 4 bases, V lost 1 base, and 9 bases had no gene match. CDR1 is LGHNA, CDR2 YNFKEQ, per germline. The CDR3 is made up of 18 amino acids. In nucleotides, the CDR3 is TGTGCCAGCAGCCAAGCGGGTAGCGGGAGGGCCGTGTACAATGAGCAGTTCTTC. Protein product: CASSQAGSGRAVYNEQFF.

The chain joins TRBV9 to TRBJ1-2; no reliable D call. The CDR3 spans 14 residues. Looked up from germline, CDR1 is SGDLS and CDR2 is YYNGEE. The germline V and J ends were trimmed by 0 bases and 3 bases, with 9 bases remaining between them. CDR3 DNA sequence: TGTGCCAGCAGCGTAGTAGCGGGTGACTATGGCTACACCTTC. Translating it yields CASSVVAGDYGYTF.

The CDR3, as DNA: TGTGCCAGCAGCTTAGATCTCTCAGGGTATACTGAAGCTTTCTTT. Protein: CASSLDLSGYTEAFF. The chain links TRBV7-9 to TRBJ1-1; tentatively, D is TRBD1 (5 bases). The CDR3 extends over 15 amino acids. Trimming stripped 1 base from V and 5 bases from J, with 14 bases between. Germline V CDR1 and CDR2: SEHNR, FQNEAQ (reference sequence).

The rearrangement links TRBV7-9 to TRBJ2-7; tentatively, D is TRBD2 (6 bases). V lost 4 bases and J lost 2, with 15 bases in between. Germline assignment: CDR1 SEHNR and CDR2 FQNEAQ (reference sequence). The CDR3 covers 15 residues. For the CDR3, the DNA is TGTGCCAGCAGCTCACGGGGGTTACCCCCCTACGAGCAGTACTTC. Protein: CASSSRGLPPYEQYF.

This chain connects TRBV19 to TRBJ1-4; D uncertain. The CDR3 is 14 residues long. Trimming cost V 1 base and J 5 bases, with 8 bases left between them. Germline CDR1 LNHDA, CDR2 SQIVND (reference sequence). CDR3 amino acids: CASSIVRENEKLFF. As DNA, the CDR3 is TGTGCCAGTAGTATAGTACGGGAAAATGAAAAACTGTTTTTT. Full variable domain (outside the CDR3, taken from reference TRBV19 and TRBJ1-4): DGGITQSPKYLFRKEGQNVTLSCEQNLNHDAMYWYRQDPGQGLRLIYYSQIVNDFQKGDIAEGYSVSREKKESFPLTVTSAQKNPTAFYLCASSIVRENEKLFFGSGTQLSVL.

This chain links TRBV11-2 with TRBJ1-1; no reliable D call. Germline lookup yields CDR1 SGHAT and CDR2 FQNNGV. Trimming pared 5 bases from V and 1 base from J, leaving 8 bases between. The CDR3 spans 13 residues. CDR3 sequence (DNA): TGTGCCAGCAGCCAAGAGGCGAACACTGAAGCTTTCTTT. Amino acid sequence: CASSQEANTEAFF.

The chain employs TRBV10-3 and TRBJ1-1, with D possibly being TRBD1 (5 bases). Germline-derived CDR1 and CDR2 are ENHRY and SYGVKD. CDR3 length: 14 residues. Between the trimmed V and J ends, which lost 2 bases and 3 bases, there was a span of 10 bases. As DNA, the CDR3 is TGTGCCATCAGTGAGCAGACAGATTACACTGAAGCTTTCTTT. Translation gives CAISEQTDYTEAFF.

To note about this clone: One junction end does not reproduce the germline sequence, and a read error may be involved. The gene calls are TRBV7-7 and TRBJ1-4; 9 nucleotides agree with TRBD1. The CDR3 contains 17 residues. Germline CDR1 is SSHAT and CDR2 is FNYEAQ (reference sequence). The CDR3 sequence: CASSQARAGQGVEKLFF. The CDR3, as DNA: TGTGCTAGCAGCCAGGCACGGGCGGGACAGGGAGTTGAAAAACTGTTTTTT.

This chain connects TRBV2 to TRBJ1-2, with TRBD1 as a possible D gene (6 bases). V was pared by 4 bases and J by 7 bases, with 10 bases between. The germline gives CDR1 SNHLY, CDR2 FYNNEI. CDR3 length: 12 amino acids. The CDR3 nucleotides read TGTGCCAGCAGTGGGACAGCGGCTGGCTACACCTTC. Protein sequence: CASSGTAAGYTF.

The rearrangement uses TRBV7-9 and TRBJ2-3; a possible D gene is TRBD2 (6 bases). This CDR3 contains 13 residues. The germline V gene encodes CDR1 SEHNR and CDR2 FQNEAQ (reference sequence). Trimming shortened V by 3 bases and J by 3 bases, and 7 bases separated the two germline ends. The DNA of the CDR3 is TGTGCCAGCAGCTTCCGGGGGACAGATACGCAGTATTTT. Translated: CASSFRGTDTQYF.